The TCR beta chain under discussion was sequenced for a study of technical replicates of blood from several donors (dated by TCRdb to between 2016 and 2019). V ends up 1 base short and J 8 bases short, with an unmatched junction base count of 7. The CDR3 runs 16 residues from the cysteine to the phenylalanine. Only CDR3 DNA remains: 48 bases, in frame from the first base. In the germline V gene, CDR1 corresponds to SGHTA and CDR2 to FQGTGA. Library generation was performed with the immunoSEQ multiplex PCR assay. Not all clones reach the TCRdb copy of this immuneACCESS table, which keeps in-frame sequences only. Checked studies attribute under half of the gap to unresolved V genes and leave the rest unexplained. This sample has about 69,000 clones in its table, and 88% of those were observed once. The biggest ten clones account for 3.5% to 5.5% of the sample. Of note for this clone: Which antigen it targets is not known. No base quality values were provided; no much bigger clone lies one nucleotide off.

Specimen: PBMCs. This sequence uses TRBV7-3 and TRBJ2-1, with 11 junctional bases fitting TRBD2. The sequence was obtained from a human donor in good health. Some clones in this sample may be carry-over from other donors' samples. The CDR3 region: CASSLSSGGAGHEQFF. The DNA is TGTGCCAGCAGCTTAAGTAGCGGGGGGGCCGGTCATGAGCAGTTCTTC.